This T cell receptor beta chain was documented in a study of blood T cell repertoires in COVID-19. Study information: The United States, Italy and Spain were the sources of the acute and convalescent COVID-19 samples. PBMCs, B-cell-depleted T cells, or T cells provided the cDNA or gDNA that made up the material.

With 2 bases removed from V and 3 bases from J, the gap between germline ends came to 13 bases. The germline V gene encodes CDR1 KGHSH and CDR2 LQKENI. This CDR3 is 15 amino acids long. The study assigned cohorts using participant-reported clinical history. Cohort 3 recovered donors had two negative PCRs, clearance, or symptom resolution. Profiling relied on immunoSEQ multiplex PCR, and the TCRdb table lists in-frame clones only, not all of them. The sample consists of about 460,000 clones, about nine tenths of them appearing once. The sample comprised PBMCs or T cells enriched from blood (not recorded which). The origin of this receptor is a woman aged 60-75 years who had recovered from COVID-19. The J gene is TRBJ1-1, the V gene TRBV18, with D tentatively TRBD1 (6 bases). The CDR3: CASSPFRDTYTEAFF. DNA for the CDR3: TGTGCCAGCTCACCATTCCGGGACACCTACACTGAAGCTTTCTTT.